The sequence of this T cell receptor beta chain was determined in a study of blood T cells in healthy people across ages. Remarks on this clonotype: As yet, its antigen is unknown.

A second PCR, run for about 7 to 11 cycles, used a sample-barcoded 5' primer plus a J-beta primer mix. Each cDNA molecule was tagged by a template-switch adaptor with 12 random nucleotides. TCRdb called the 5' RACE reads again in MiXCR, with one record for every CDR3 protein. The table has 1,300,000 or so distinct CDR3 sequences, 55% to 75% seen once. Study findings and constraints: Any conclusive comparison of naive versus antigen-experienced cells was prevented by using unsorted PBMCs. Older age went with lower TCR beta diversity per million T cells, in a roughly linear way.

The CDR3 extends over 14 amino acids. Trimming took 2 bases from V and 2 from J, leaving 7 bases between them. CDR1 and CDR2 from the germline V gene are MNHNS and SASEGT. The gene calls are TRBV6-1 and TRBJ2-1; unclear D gene. This receptor was taken from a man younger than 35 in good health. The sample taken for sequencing was blood. The CDR3 DNA is TGTGCCAGCAGTGAACTCGAACCCTACAATGAGCAGTTCTTC. Its protein product is CASSELEPYNEQFF.